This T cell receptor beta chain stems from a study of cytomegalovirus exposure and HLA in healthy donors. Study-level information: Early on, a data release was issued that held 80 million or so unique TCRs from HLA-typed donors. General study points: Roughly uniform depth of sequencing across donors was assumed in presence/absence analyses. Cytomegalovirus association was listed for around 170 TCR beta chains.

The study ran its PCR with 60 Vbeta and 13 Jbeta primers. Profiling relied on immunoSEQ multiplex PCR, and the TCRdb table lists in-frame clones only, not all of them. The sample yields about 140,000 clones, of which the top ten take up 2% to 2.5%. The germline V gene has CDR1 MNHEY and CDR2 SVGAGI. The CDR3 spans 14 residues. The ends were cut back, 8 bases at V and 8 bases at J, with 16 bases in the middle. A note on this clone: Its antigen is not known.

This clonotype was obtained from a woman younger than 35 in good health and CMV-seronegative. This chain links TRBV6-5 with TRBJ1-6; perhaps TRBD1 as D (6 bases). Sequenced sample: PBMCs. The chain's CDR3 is CASHLGGLDSPLHF. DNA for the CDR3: TGTGCCAGCCATCTGGGGGGGCTCGATTCACCCCTCCACTTT.